This T cell receptor beta chain is drawn from a study of T-cell memory formation after mild COVID-19. This CDR3 is 15 amino acids long. V was cut by 3 bases and J by 4 bases, with 13 bases left in between. Per the germline V gene, CDR1 is SGHVS and CDR2 is FQNEAQ. TCRdb redid the calling of the 5' RACE reads with MiXCR, one entry per CDR3 protein. The sample carries 140,000 to 150,000 distinct CDR3 sequences, almost 25% recorded once. The material sequenced was PBMCs or a T cell subset sorted from them (not recorded which). The chain is built from TRBV7-8 and TRBJ2-1; TRBD1 or TRBD2 may be the D gene (6 bases each). The receptor's source is an adult woman who had mild COVID-19 (a few samples of this study predate the infection). Cell type and time point are not known. CDR3 sequence (DNA): TGTGCCAGCAGCTTTGGTGGGGGGCATTACAATGAGCAGTTCTTC. Residues: CASSFGGGHYNEQFF. Looking up the rest from reference TRBV7-8 and TRBJ2-1 gives the full variable domain: GAGVSQSPRYKVAKRGQDVALRCDPISGHVSLFWYQQALGQGPEFLTYFQNEAQLDKSGLPSDRFFAERPEGSVSTLKIQRTQQEDSAVYLCASSFGGGHYNEQFFGPGTRLTVL.